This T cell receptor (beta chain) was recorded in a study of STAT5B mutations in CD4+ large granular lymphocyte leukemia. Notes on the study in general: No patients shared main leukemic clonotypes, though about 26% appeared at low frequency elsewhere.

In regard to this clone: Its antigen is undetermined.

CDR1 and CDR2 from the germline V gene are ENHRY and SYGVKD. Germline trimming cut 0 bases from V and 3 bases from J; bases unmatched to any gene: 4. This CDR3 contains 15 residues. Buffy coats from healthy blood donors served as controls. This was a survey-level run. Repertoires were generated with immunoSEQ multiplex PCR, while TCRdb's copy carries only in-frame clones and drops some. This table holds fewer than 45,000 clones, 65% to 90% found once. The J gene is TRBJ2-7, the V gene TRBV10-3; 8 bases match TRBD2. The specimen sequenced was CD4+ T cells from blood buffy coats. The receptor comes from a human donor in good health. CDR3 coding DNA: TGTGCCATCAGTGAGTCCACTAGCGGCCGCTACGAGCAGTACTTC. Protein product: CAISESTSGRYEQYF.